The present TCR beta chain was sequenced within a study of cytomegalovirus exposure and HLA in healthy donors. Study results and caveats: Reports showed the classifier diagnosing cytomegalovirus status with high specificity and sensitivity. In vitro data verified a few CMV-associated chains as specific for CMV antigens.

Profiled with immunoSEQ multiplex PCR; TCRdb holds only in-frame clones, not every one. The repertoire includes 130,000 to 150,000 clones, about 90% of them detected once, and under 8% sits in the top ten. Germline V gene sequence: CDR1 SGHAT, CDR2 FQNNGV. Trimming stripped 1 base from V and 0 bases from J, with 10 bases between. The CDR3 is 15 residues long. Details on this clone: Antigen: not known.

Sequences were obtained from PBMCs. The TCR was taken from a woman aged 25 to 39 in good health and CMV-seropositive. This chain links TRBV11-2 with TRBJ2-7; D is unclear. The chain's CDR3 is CASSLGFTNSYEQYF. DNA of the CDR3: TGTGCCAGCAGCTTAGGGTTTACAAACTCCTACGAGCAGTACTTC.